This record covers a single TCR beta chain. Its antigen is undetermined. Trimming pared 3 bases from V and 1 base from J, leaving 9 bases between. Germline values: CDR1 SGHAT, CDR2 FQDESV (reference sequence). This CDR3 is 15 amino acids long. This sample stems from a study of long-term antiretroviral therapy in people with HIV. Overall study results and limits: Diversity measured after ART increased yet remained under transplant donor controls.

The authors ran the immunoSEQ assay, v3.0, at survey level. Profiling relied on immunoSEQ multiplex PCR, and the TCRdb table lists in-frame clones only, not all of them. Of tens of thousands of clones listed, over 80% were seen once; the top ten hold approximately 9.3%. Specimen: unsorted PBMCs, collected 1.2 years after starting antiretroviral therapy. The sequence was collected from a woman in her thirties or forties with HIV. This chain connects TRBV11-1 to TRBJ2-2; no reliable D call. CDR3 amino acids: CASSFNALNTGELFF. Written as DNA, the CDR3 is TGTGCCAGCAGCTTTAATGCCCTGAACACCGGGGAGCTGTTTTTT. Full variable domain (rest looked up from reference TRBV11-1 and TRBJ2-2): EAEVAQSPRYKITEKSQAVAFWCDPISGHATLYWYRQILGQGPELLVQFQDESVVDDSQLPKDRFSAERLKGVDSTLKIQPAELGDSAMYLCASSFNALNTGELFFGEGSRLTVL.